These 32 T cell receptor beta chains came from one sample sequenced in a study of blood T cell repertoires in COVID-19. The data were produced by immunoSEQ multiplex PCR, yet TCRdb's version contains in-frame clones alone and is incomplete. The sample yields approximately 200,000 clones, about 90% seen once. The specimen sequenced was PBMCs or T cells enriched from blood (not recorded which). The receptors were gathered from a woman under 40 who had recovered from COVID-19.

V is TRBV7-9 and J is TRBJ1-3; perhaps TRBD1 as D (5 bases). The CDR3 loop spans 15 amino acids. Trimming removed 2 bases from V and 0 bases from J, with 8 bases in between. Germline values: CDR1 SEHNR, CDR2 FQNEAQ (reference sequence). The CDR3 is CASSLIQDSGNTIYF. The CDR3 DNA reads TGTGCCAGCAGCTTAATACAGGACTCTGGAAACACCATATATTTT. The whole variable domain, filled in from reference TRBV7-9 and TRBJ1-3, reads DTGVSQNPRHKITKRGQNVTFRCDPISEHNRLYWYRQTLGQGPEFLTYFQNEAQLEKSRLLSDRFSAERPKGSFSTLEIQRTEQGDSAMYLCASSLIQDSGNTIYFGEGSWLTVV.

V is TRBV6-6 and J is TRBJ2-3; 7 positions match TRBD2. J gave up 3 bases and V 7 bases, and 10 bases lay outside the gene matches. Germline V gene sequence: CDR1 MNHNY, CDR2 SVGAGI (reference sequence). The length of the CDR3 is 15 residues. The CDR3 DNA reads as TGTGCCAGCATTCTCTCTAGCGGTCGGACAGATACGCAGTATTTT. It yields the protein CASILSSGRTDTQYF.

V and J are TRBV6-2 or TRBV6-3 and TRBJ2-3; 9 nucleotides align to TRBD2. There are 16 residues in the CDR3. Germline CDR1 MNHEY, CDR2 SVGEGT. V shed 3 bases, J shed 2 bases, and the junction held 6 bases outside the gene matches. In nucleotides, the CDR3 is TGTGCCAGCAGTTATAGCGGGAGACTACACACAGATACGCAGTATTTT. As protein: CASSYSGRLHTDTQYF.

This clone was picked up a small number of times. The rearrangement uses TRBV19 and TRBJ2-2; 15 positions agree with TRBD2. The V and J ends lost 4 bases and 5 bases, in that order; junction bases with no gene match: 5. CDR3 length equals 17 residues. Looked up from germline, CDR1 is LNHDA and CDR2 is SQIVND (reference sequence). CDR3 residues: CASSSPGLAGGTGELFF. In DNA, the CDR3 is TGTGCCAGTAGTAGCCCGGGACTAGCGGGGGGAACCGGGGAGCTGTTTTTT.

The genes are TRBV7-8 and TRBJ2-7; 7 bases are a match to TRBD1. Losses at the gene ends were 1 base for V and 3 bases for J; bases not matched to a gene: 6. Germline lookup yields CDR1 SGHVS and CDR2 FQNEAQ. The CDR3 totals 15 residues. In DNA form, the CDR3 reads TGTGCCAGCAGCTTAGTAGGGACAGCATACTACGAGCAGTACTTC. This translates into CASSLVGTAYYEQYF.

The chain joins TRBV15 to TRBJ1-2; D possibly corresponds to TRBD1 (5 bases). CDR1 and CDR2 from the germline V gene are LNHNV and YYDKDF (reference sequence). The V end lost 0 bases, the J end lost 6 bases, and 14 bases lay between the germline ends. CDR3 length equals 15 residues. The CDR3 coding sequence is TGTGCCACCAGCAGAGAAGCGACAGCAAAGCATGGCTACACCTTC. This codes for CATSREATAKHGYTF.

This clone was recorded once. V gene TRBV27 combines with J gene TRBJ2-7; 9 nucleotides agree with TRBD2. The CDR3 contains 14 residues. V gave up 4 bases and J gave up 4 bases; unmatched junction bases: 5. The germline V gene encodes CDR1 MNHEY and CDR2 SMNVEV (reference sequence). CDR3 sequence reads: CASSYFSGGYEQYF. DNA for the CDR3: TGTGCCAGCAGTTACTTCAGCGGGGGGTACGAGCAGTACTTC.

The gene calls are TRBV30 and TRBJ2-1; 15 bases line up with TRBD2. Germline V gives CDR1 GTSNPN, CDR2 SVGIG (reference sequence). The CDR3 is made up of 20 amino acids. With V trimmed by 0 bases and J by 4 bases, 13 bases remained unmatched. CDR3 sequence (DNA): TGTGCCTGGAGTGTACGGACTAGCGGGAGGGCCAGGGCAATTTACAATGAGCAGTTCTTC. This codes for CAWSVRTSGRARAIYNEQFF.

The chain joins TRBV5-6 to TRBJ1-2; 7 bases agree with TRBD1. CDR1 and CDR2 from the germline V gene are SGHDT and YYEEEE. CDR3 size: 15 residues. V shed 0 bases, J shed 7 bases, and the junction held 9 bases outside the gene matches. CDR3 coding DNA: TGTGCCAGCAGCTTGGGCAGACAGGGACGACCTGGCTACACCTTC. As protein: CASSLGRQGRPGYTF.

In nucleotides, the CDR3 is TGTGCCAGCAGCGTAGAAGGAAGGGGACAAGAGACCCAGTACTTC. It is translated as CASSVEGRGQETQYF. J is TRBJ2-5 and V is TRBV9; D might be TRBD1 (5 bases). The ends were cut back, 0 bases at V and 2 bases at J, with 11 bases in the middle. The CDR3 spans 15 residues. Germline CDR1 and CDR2: SGDLS and YYNGEE.

Turning to this clone: The junction departs from germline at one end; a sequencing error may be responsible. The chain carries TRBV7-2 and TRBJ1-1; 7 nucleotides line up with TRBD1. Germline CDR1 and CDR2: SGHTA and FQGNSA. The CDR3 is made up of 13 amino acids. The CDR3 loop is CASSLEGTDPAFF. The DNA of the CDR3 is TGTGCCAGCAGTTTAGAAGGGACAGATCCAGCTTTCTTT.

The genes are TRBV6-5 and TRBJ1-1; the D is unclear. The V gene lost 6 bases and the J gene lost 5 bases, with 13 bases spanning the gap. Germline CDR1 MNHEY, CDR2 SVGAGI. The CDR3 totals 13 residues. The CDR3 sequence: CASSPNGGTEAFF. In DNA, the CDR3 is TGTGCCAGCAGCCCCAATGGCGGGACTGAAGCTTTCTTT.

This chain joins TRBV19 and TRBJ2-7; D may be TRBD1 (6 bases). CDR1 is LNHDA, CDR2 SQIVND, per germline (reference sequence). This CDR3 has 13 amino acids. Trimming removed 6 bases from V and 5 bases from J, with 14 bases in between. CDR3 residues: CASSRRGGDEQYF. The CDR3 nucleotides read TGTGCCAGTAGCCGACGAGGGGGTGACGAGCAGTACTTC.

This clone was counted between two and nine times. The chain is built from TRBV5-6 and TRBJ2-5; 12 bases map to TRBD2. From germline, CDR1 is SGHDT and CDR2 YYEEEE. CDR3 length equals 17 residues. V gave up 0 bases and J gave up 1 base; unmatched junction bases: 4. The CDR3 loop reads CASSLVLAGGSQETQYF. The CDR3 coding sequence is TGTGCCAGCAGCTTGGTACTAGCGGGGGGCAGCCAAGAGACCCAGTACTTC.

The chain carries TRBV7-9 and TRBJ1-2; no definite D call. The germline CDR1 and CDR2 sequences are SEHNR and FQNEAQ (reference sequence). Trimming shortened V by 1 base and J by 4 bases, and 10 bases separated the two germline ends. The CDR3 runs to 14 residues. CDR3 sequence (DNA): TGTGCCAGCAGCTTAGGTGCAGGAAGCTATGGCTACACCTTC. It codes for CASSLGAGSYGYTF.

The chain joins TRBV3-1 (or the pseudogene TRBV3-2) to TRBJ1-6; 7 bases agree with TRBD1. This CDR3 contains 13 residues. The V and J ends lost 0 bases and 18 bases, in that order; junction bases with no gene match: 8. The germline gives CDR1 LGHDT, CDR2 YNNKEL (reference sequence). CDR3 residues: CASSQEQGSVHHF. CDR3 sequence (DNA): TGTGCCAGCAGCCAAGAACAGGGGAGCGTTCACCACTTT.

The chain combines TRBV10-1 with TRBJ1-1, with D perhaps TRBD1 (5 bases). Germline CDR1 WNHNN, CDR2 SYGVQD (reference sequence). The CDR3 spans 12 residues. V was clipped by 2 bases and J by 10 bases, with 11 bases between them. The CDR3 region has the DNA TGCGCCAGCAGTGAGCGGCAGGGAAGAGCTTTCTTT. Its protein is CASSERQGRAFF.

The chain carries TRBV6-5 and TRBJ1-2; 9 positions agree with TRBD1. Per the germline V gene, CDR1 is MNHEY and CDR2 is SVGAGI. The V and J ends lost 6 bases and 6 bases, in that order; junction bases with no gene match: 11. The CDR3 contains 15 residues. In DNA, the CDR3 is TGTGCCAGCAGCTACGGTAACAGGGGGCTGGATGGCTACACCTTC. This encodes CASSYGNRGLDGYTF.

The chain combines TRBV9 with TRBJ1-2, with 11 positions matching TRBD1. V lost 4 bases, J lost 8 bases, and 7 bases stayed unmatched. Germline assignment: CDR1 SGDLS and CDR2 YYNGEE. The CDR3 has 14 amino acids. Written as DNA, the CDR3 is TGTGCCAGCAGCAAGGACAGGGGGCTTAAAGGCTACACCTTC. This gives the protein CASSKDRGLKGYTF. The variable domain in full, completed from reference TRBV9 and TRBJ1-2, reads DSGVTQTPKHLITATGQRVTLRCSPRSGDLSVYWYQQSLDQGLQFLIQYYNGEERAKGNILERFSAQQFPDLHSELNLSSLELGDSALYFCASSKDRGLKGYTFGSGTRLTVV.

The chain employs TRBV11-2 and TRBJ1-2; 7 nucleotides match TRBD1. CDR1 and CDR2 (germline): SGHAT, FQNNGV. The CDR3 loop spans 15 amino acids. V shed 4 bases, J shed 4 bases, and the junction held 9 bases outside the gene matches. CDR3 DNA sequence: TGTGCCAGCAGCTCTTTCCGGGACAGCTTCTATGGCTACACCTTC. Its translation is CASSSFRDSFYGYTF.

The chain couples TRBV2 to TRBJ1-2, with 7 bases matching TRBD1. The V and J ends lost 5 bases and 3 bases, in that order; junction bases with no gene match: 6. This CDR3 contains 14 residues. Germline V CDR1 and CDR2: SNHLY, FYNNEI. The CDR3 DNA follows: TGTGCCAGCAGTTTAACGGACAGGTACTATGGCTACACCTTC. Its translation is CASSLTDRYYGYTF. The variable domain in full, completed from reference TRBV2 and TRBJ1-2, reads EPEVTQTPSHQVTQMGQEVILRCVPISNHLYFYWYRQILGQKVEFLVSFYNNEISEKSEIFDDQFSVERPDGSNFTLKIRSTKLEDSAMYFCASSLTDRYYGYTFGSGTRLTVV.

V and J are TRBV5-1 and TRBJ1-1; weak D call: TRBD1 (6 bases). The CDR3 is 14 residues long. The germline gives CDR1 SGHRS, CDR2 YFSETQ. V was shortened by 10 bases and J by 0 bases, with 16 bases between the two germline ends. CDR3 DNA sequence: TGCGCCTCCCGTGGGGGCGTACTGAACACTGAAGCTTTCTTT. This codes for CASRGGVLNTEAFF.

The chain combines TRBV4-1 with TRBJ1-2; D is unresolved. Germline-derived CDR1 and CDR2 are MGHRA and YSYEKL. CDR3 size: 16 residues. V was shortened by 0 bases and J by 3 bases, with 14 bases between the two germline ends. CDR3 residues: CASSQDWRDEDYGYTF. The CDR3 DNA sequence: TGCGCCAGCAGCCAAGATTGGAGGGATGAGGACTATGGCTACACCTTC.

This clone was counted a few times. V is TRBV14 and J is TRBJ2-5; 7 nucleotides line up with TRBD2. Germline loops: CDR1 SGHDN, CDR2 FVKESK. V lost 2 bases to trimming and J lost 4 bases; unmatched junction nucleotides: 7. The CDR3 has 15 residues. The CDR3 reads CASSQFAGRGETQYF. The CDR3 coding sequence is TGTGCCAGCAGCCAATTCGCAGGGAGGGGAGAGACCCAGTACTTC. Together with reference TRBV14 and TRBJ2-5, the CDR3 gives the full variable domain: EAGVTQFPSHSVIEKGQTVTLRCDPISGHDNLYWYRRVMGKEIKFLLHFVKESKQDESGMPNNRFLAERTGGTYSTLKVQPAELEDSGVYFCASSQFAGRGETQYFGPGTRLLVL.

The V gene is TRBV13, the J gene TRBJ2-5; 12 bases fit TRBD2. The junction had 5 bases not matched to a gene; V was cut back by 5 bases and J by 1 base. CDR1 PRHDT and CDR2 FYEKMQ come from the germline V gene (reference sequence). The CDR3 extends over 16 amino acids. For the CDR3, the DNA is TGTGCCAGCAGCCTTACTAGCGGGGGGACCCAAGAGACCCAGTACTTC. Amino acid sequence: CASSLTSGGTQETQYF.

For the CDR3, the DNA is TGTGCCAGCAGATGGACAGGGCAGACCGGGGAGCTGTTTTTT. The encoded protein is CASRWTGQTGELFF. This chain links TRBV2 with TRBJ2-2, with 8 bases that match TRBD1. With 6 bases clipped from V and 5 bases from J, the junction kept 5 bases outside the gene matches. The V gene's germline CDR1 is SNHLY and CDR2 FYNNEI. The CDR3 totals 14 residues.

The chain joins TRBV30 to TRBJ1-3; D is possibly TRBD1 (6 bases). The length of the CDR3 is 14 residues. CDR1 is GTSNPN, CDR2 SVGIG, per germline (reference sequence). Trimming shortened V by 5 bases and J by 0 bases, and 11 bases separated the two germline ends. The CDR3 is CAWDEDSSGNTIYF. In nucleotides, the CDR3 is TGTGCCTGGGATGAGGACAGCTCTGGAAACACCATATATTTT.

This clone appeared a single time. The chain carries TRBV6-5 and TRBJ2-7; tentatively, D is TRBD1 (5 bases). V shed 0 bases and J shed 6 bases, with 9 bases lying between them. The CDR3 spans 13 residues. Germline V gene sequence: CDR1 MNHEY, CDR2 SVGAGI. CDR3 DNA sequence: TGTGCCAGCAGTTACTCGCAGGGTTCCGAGCAGTACTTC. Translating gives CASSYSQGSEQYF.

This clone was detected once. This chain connects TRBV11-3 to TRBJ2-7, with D possibly TRBD2 on 6 matching bases. Germline V CDR1 and CDR2: SGHNT, YENEEA. The V end was cut by 5 bases, the J end by 9 bases, with 11 bases between. The CDR3 covers 11 residues. The CDR3 sequence is CASSAGGGQYF. CDR3 bases: TGTGCCAGCAGCGCCGGGGGTGGGCAGTACTTC.

V gene TRBV6-5 combines with J gene TRBJ1-2; TRBD1 is a possible D gene (5 bases). Trimming shortened V by 8 bases and J by 5 bases, and 18 bases separated the two germline ends. CDR3 size: 14 residues. Per the germline V gene, CDR1 is MNHEY and CDR2 is SVGAGI. CDR3 residues: CASSSKGAVYGYTF. In nucleotides, the CDR3 is TGTGCCAGCTCCTCAAAAGGGGCGGTTTATGGCTACACCTTC.

The chain links TRBV24-1 to TRBJ1-5; D perhaps matches TRBD1 (5 bases). Germline CDR1 reads KGHDR; CDR2 reads SFDVKD. The CDR3 runs to 13 residues. Trimming took off 8 bases at V and 0 bases at J, with 7 bases between the two ends. The DNA of the CDR3 is TGTGCCACCAAGGGGTATAGCAATCAGCCCCAGCATTTT. This translates into CATKGYSNQPQHF.

The V and J genes are TRBV2 and TRBJ1-5, with D hard to call. The CDR3 extends over 15 amino acids. V lost 4 bases and J lost 6, with 16 bases in between. The V gene's germline CDR1 is SNHLY and CDR2 FYNNEI. This CDR3 reads CASSGFRSGSQPQHF. In DNA, the CDR3 is TGTGCCAGCAGTGGATTTAGGTCAGGTAGTCAGCCCCAGCATTTT.